These 16 T cell receptor beta chains originate from one sample sequenced in a study of CD8 T cells in ankylosing spondylitis. Study findings and constraints: Characteristic of ankylosing spondylitis blood, it appeared, was a TCR beta motif comprising about eight highly homologous variants.

TCRdb re-called the 5' RACE reads through MiXCR, storing one row per CDR3 protein. The sample has 450,000 to 550,000 distinct CDR3 sequences; roughly 5.2% are singletons. These receptors lack a known antigen. The sample was blood, either unsorted or a sorted T cell fraction (not recorded which). These receptor sequences come from a male donor with ankylosing spondylitis.

This clonotype was seen at least ten times. CDR3 coding DNA: TGTGCCATCAGGCCGTCAGGGCCCGACTCCTACGAGCAGTACTTC. It codes for CAIRPSGPDSYEQYF. The chain employs TRBV10-3 and TRBJ2-7; D possibly corresponds to TRBD1 (5 bases). V lost 6 bases and J lost 0, with 15 bases in between. This CDR3 has 15 residues. The V gene's germline CDR1 is ENHRY and CDR2 SYGVKD.

At least ten counts were recorded for this clonotype. The CDR3 loop is CASSLRGGTGTEAFF. The CDR3, as DNA: TGTGCCAGCAGCTTAAGGGGTGGGACAGGCACTGAAGCTTTCTTT. This chain connects TRBV11-2 to TRBJ1-1; 8 bases line up with TRBD1. Germline lookup yields CDR1 SGHAT and CDR2 FQNNGV. This CDR3 is built from 15 residues. J lost 4 bases, V lost 2 bases, and 6 bases had no gene match.

V and J are TRBV11-2 and TRBJ2-6; D uncertain. V was cut by 5 bases and J by 0 bases, with 14 bases left in between. The germline CDR1 and CDR2 sequences are SGHAT and FQNNGV. The CDR3 has 17 residues. As DNA, the CDR3 is TGTGCCAGCAGCCCCTACGGGCAGCTCTCTGGGGCCAACGTCCTGACTTTC. Its translation: CASSPYGQLSGANVLTF.

About this clonotype: A read error is possible here, since a much larger clone lies one base away. The gene calls are TRBV3-1 and TRBJ1-1, with no clear D. The CDR3 contains 13 residues. Trimming removed 4 bases from V and 7 bases from J, with 13 bases in between. Germline CDR1 and CDR2: LGHDT and YNNKEL (reference sequence). The CDR3 protein is CASSLRTYSEAFF. CDR3 in DNA: TGTGCCAGCAGCCTCAGGACTTACAGTGAAGCTTTCTTT.

This clonotype was picked up many times. The CDR3, as DNA: TGTGCCATCAGTCGGCAGGGGAAAAACAATGAGCAGTTCTTC. It encodes CAISRQGKNNEQFF. The J gene is TRBJ2-1, the V gene TRBV10-3; weak D call: TRBD1 (6 bases). CDR1 and CDR2 from the germline V gene are ENHRY and SYGVKD. This CDR3 is built from 14 residues. The ends were cut back, 5 bases at V and 5 bases at J, with 13 bases in the middle.

This clonotype was seen ten or more times. The V call is TRBV12-3 or TRBV12-4, the J call TRBJ1-2; TRBD1 matches 9 bases. The CDR3 length is 14 residues. V dropped 6 bases and J dropped 4; count of bases not matched to a gene: 6. In DNA, the CDR3 is TGTGCCAGCAGGGGGACAGGGTGGGTCTATGGCTACACCTTC. Translated, it gives CASRGTGWVYGYTF.

The sample holds a few counts of this clonotype. The rearrangement joins TRBV25-1 to TRBJ2-7; D perhaps matches TRBD1 (5 bases). Germline CDR1 MGHDK, CDR2 SYGVNS. The CDR3 covers 14 residues. V lost 1 base to trimming and J lost 6 bases, with 13 bases between them. The CDR3 spells CASSELNRLSEQYF. The CDR3 coding sequence is TGTGCCAGCAGTGAATTGAACAGGCTTTCCGAGCAGTACTTC.

This clonotype occurred many times. The chain combines TRBV20-1 with TRBJ1-4, with TRBD1 as a possible D gene (5 bases). The CDR3 loop spans 15 amino acids. The V gene's germline CDR1 is DFQATT and CDR2 SNEGSKA (reference sequence). Between the trimmed V and J ends, which lost 0 bases and 8 bases, there was a span of 16 bases. This CDR3 reads CSARDLTGLGEKLFF. CDR3 bases: TGCAGTGCTAGAGACCTCACGGGGCTGGGAGAAAAACTGTTTTTT.

At least ten counts were recorded for this clonotype. The chain has TRBV7-8 and TRBJ2-4; 8 nucleotides match TRBD1. This CDR3 comprises 13 residues. Trimming cost V 5 bases and J 11 bases; bases outside gene matches: 8. The germline gives CDR1 SGHVS, CDR2 FQNEAQ. CDR3 DNA sequence: TGTGCCAGCAGCCCCGGGACAGGAATAGTTCAGTACTTC. Its protein product is CASSPGTGIVQYF.

This clonotype has a count of ten or more. The chain carries TRBV6-2 or TRBV6-3 and TRBJ2-3, with 7 bases identical to TRBD1. CDR1 MNHEY and CDR2 SVGEGT come from the germline V gene. The CDR3 has 14 amino acids. V gave up 6 bases and J gave up 7 bases; unmatched junction bases: 10. Here the CDR3 reads CASRPATGRNTQYF. CDR3 coding DNA: TGTGCCAGCAGGCCTGCGACAGGGAGAAATACGCAGTATTTT.

The V gene is TRBV18, the J gene TRBJ2-5; TRBD1 agrees at 8 bases. The CDR3 has 16 amino acids. The germline V gene has CDR1 KGHSH and CDR2 LQKENI. The V and J ends lost 3 bases and 4 bases, in that order; junction bases with no gene match: 10. The CDR3 reads CASSPLSDRVGETQYF. CDR3 DNA sequence: TGTGCCAGCTCACCCCTTTCGGACAGGGTAGGAGAGACCCAGTACTTC.

This clonotype was picked up many times. J is TRBJ2-1 and V is TRBV7-9; D is unclear. Germline V gives CDR1 SEHNR, CDR2 FQNEAQ (reference sequence). This CDR3 comprises 13 residues. Trimming removed 2 bases from V and 9 bases from J, with 11 bases in between. This CDR3 reads CASSLLLTGEQFF. CDR3 DNA sequence: TGTGCCAGCAGCTTATTGCTGACGGGTGAGCAGTTCTTC.

In this sample, this clonotype turned up a few times. This chain joins TRBV29-1 and TRBJ2-7; 9 bases are a match to TRBD2. The junction had 9 bases not matched to a gene; V was cut back by 0 bases and J by 9 bases. The CDR3 runs 14 residues. The germline gives CDR1 SQVTM, CDR2 ANQGSEA. The CDR3 region has the DNA TGCAGCGTTGAAGATCCTGAGCGGGAGGTCGGGCAGTACTTC. Its protein is CSVEDPEREVGQYF.

This clonotype has at least ten counts. V usage is TRBV6-2 or TRBV6-3 and J usage is TRBJ1-1, with a weak D call TRBD1 (6 bases). The CDR3 loop spans 15 amino acids. V was shortened by 4 bases and J by 4 bases, with 16 bases between the two germline ends. The germline CDR1 and CDR2 sequences are MNHEY and SVGEGT. In DNA, the CDR3 is TGTGCCAGCAGTTCCTTCGGGGGCGCGGCCACTGAAGCTTTCTTT. As protein: CASSSFGGAATEAFF.

V is TRBV11-2 and J is TRBJ2-1; 9 bases are shared with TRBD1. V lost 5 bases to trimming and J lost 5 bases; unmatched junction nucleotides: 4. The CDR3 sequence is 14 residues long. CDR1 is SGHAT and CDR2 is FQNNGV in the germline V gene. CDR3 bases: TGTGCCAGCAGCCCTTGGGACAGGGACAATGAGCAGTTCTTC. It is translated as CASSPWDRDNEQFF.

This clonotype was recorded many times. V gene TRBV5-5 combines with J gene TRBJ1-1, with D possibly being TRBD1 (6 bases). Germline V lookup: CDR1 SGHKS, CDR2 YYEKEE (reference sequence). CDR3 length: 14 residues. Trimming left V 3 bases short and J 1 base short, with 10 bases between. This CDR3 reads CASSSDSRNTEAFF. The CDR3 region has the DNA TGTGCCAGCAGCTCGGACAGCCGGAACACTGAAGCTTTCTTT.